This T cell receptor beta chain was sequenced during a study of T cell repertoires in cytomegalovirus infection. At the level of the study: Public TCR beta signatures marked donors with CMV infection and the matching HLA.

This clonotype has a count of ten or more. The antigen remains unidentified. Germline CDR1 SGHTA, CDR2 FQGNSA. This CDR3 contains 15 residues. V dropped 5 bases and J dropped 6 bases, with 16 bases sitting between them. TCRdb reanalysed the reads using MiXCR and keeps one entry per CDR3 protein. The sample carries around 320,000 distinct CDR3 sequences, 8% to 10% recorded once. Notes on the study in general: Accumulated public TCR beta family frequency recognized individuals carrying CMV together with the relevant HLA. Predominance within the ex vivo response was attributable to HLA-C-restricted CMV-specific TCR beta clonotypes.

V is TRBV7-2 and J is TRBJ1-4, with TRBD1 as a possible D gene (5 bases). Sequencing input: PBMCs. The origin of this receptor is a human donor in good health (CMV status not recorded). Some clones in this sample may be carry-over from other donors' samples. CDR3 DNA sequence: TGTGCCAGCAGCCACAAGACCCCAGGGTATGAAAAACTGTTTTTT. Its translation: CASSHKTPGYEKLFF.